Listed below are T cell receptor beta chains from one sample, sequenced in a study of follicular helper T cells after annual influenza vaccination. Some clones are missing from TCRdb's copy, which holds only in-frame ones; the method was immunoSEQ multiplex PCR. Among some 1,300 clones listed, about 71% were seen once. Sample: CXCR5+ CD38+ circulating T follicular helper cells from blood, taken 7 days after influenza vaccination. Receptors were obtained from an adult who received the influenza vaccine. The CDR3 runs from the conserved cysteine through the conserved F or W. The order of the fields is clone size, D gene, V gene, J gene, CDR3 protein, CDR3 DNA. A D gene is named only where the DNA matches it firmly. Size is omitted from some rows. Given values are once, few, many or a class for expanded clones.

>.|.|TRBV18|TRBJ2-1
CASSPPSTYNEQFF
TGTGCCAGCTCACCCCCCAGCACTTACAATGAGCAGTTCTTC
>.|.|TRBV11-2|TRBJ2-7
CASSLGAVSSYEQYF
TGTGCCAGCAGCCTCGGGGCGGTGAGCTCCTACGAGCAGTACTTC
>.|.|TRBV10-3|TRBJ2-4
CAISESGDPKNIQYF
TGTGCCATCAGTGAGTCGGGAGACCCCAAAAACATTCAGTACTTC
>few|TRBD2|TRBV30|TRBJ2-7
CAWSVKLAGNYEQYF
TGTGCCTGGAGTGTGAAGCTAGCGGGGAACTACGAGCAGTACTTC
>.|TRBD1|TRBV7-3|TRBJ2-1
CASSPSGPTGGQFF
TGTGCCAGCAGCCCAAGTGGACCTACAGGGGGGCAGTTCTTC
>.|.|TRBV19|TRBJ2-3
CASSILRGGTDTQYF
TGTGCCAGTAGTATTTTGAGGGGGGGCACAGATACGCAGTATTTT
>few|.|TRBV4-1|TRBJ1-4
CASSQAVNEKLFF
TGCGCCAGCAGCCAAGCGGTCAATGAAAAACTGTTTTTT
>.|.|TRBV6-5|TRBJ1-5
CASSLPNQPQHF
TGTGCCAGCAGCCTGCCCAATCAGCCCCAGCATTTT
>once|TRBD1|TRBV28|TRBJ1-3
CASRTGTGGNTIYF
TGTGCCAGCAGGACTGGGACAGGTGGAAACACCATATATTTT
>once|.|TRBV4-1|TRBJ1-1
CASSRRGTSDTEAFF
TGCGCCAGCAGCCGGCGAGGCACGTCGGACACTGAAGCTTTCTTT
>.|TRBD2|TRBV9|TRBJ2-1
CASTGGLAANEQFF
TGTGCCAGCACCGGGGGACTAGCCGCCAATGAGCAGTTCTTC
>.|.|TRBV2|TRBJ1-1
CASSEVYEAFF
TGTGCCAGCAGTGAAGTATATGAAGCTTTCTTT
>once|TRBD1|TRBV30|TRBJ2-5
CAWSAGGRRETQYF
TGTGCCTGGAGTGCAGGGGGCCGGCGAGAGACCCAGTACTTC
>few|.|TRBV2|TRBJ1-2
CASSVQFTPGYTF
TGTGCCAGCAGTGTTCAGTTTACCCCTGGCTACACCTTC
>.|.|TRBV5-1|TRBJ1-1
CRLTEAFF
TGCAGGTTGACTGAAGCTTTCTTT
>.|.|TRBV6-5|TRBJ1-2
CASSTGKGYTF
TGTGCCAGCAGTACCGGAAAGGGCTACACCTTC
>.|TRBD2|TRBV6-8|TRBJ2-7
CASIGLAGGLYEQYF
TGTGCCAGCATCGGACTAGCGGGAGGGCTCTACGAGCAGTACTTC
>.|TRBD2|TRBV11-1|TRBJ2-3
CASSLDPGLAGPDTQYF
TGTGCCAGCAGCTTAGACCCTGGACTAGCGGGGCCAGATACGCAGTATTTT
>.|TRBD2|TRBV4-3|TRBJ2-2
CASSHGSGGPDTGELFF
TGCGCCAGCAGCCATGGGAGCGGGGGGCCCGACACCGGGGAGCTGTTTTTT
>.|.|TRBV9|TRBJ2-7
CASSAGSGTYEQYF
TGTGCCAGCAGCGCGGGGAGCGGAACCTACGAGCAGTACTTC
>once|.|TRBV4-3|TRBJ2-2
CASSQDNLYTGELFF
TGCGCCAGCAGCCAAGATAACCTATACACCGGGGAGCTGTTTTTT
>.|.|TRBV30|TRBJ1-3
CAWSVLSGTSGNTIYF
TGTGCCTGGAGTGTCCTATCAGGGACGTCCGGAAACACCATATATTTT
>few|TRBD1|TRBV4-2|TRBJ1-3
CASSKDRGYGNTIYF
TGTGCCAGCAGCAAGGACAGGGGGTATGGAAACACCATATATTTT
>.|.|TRBV19|TRBJ1-4
CASSMQQGEKLFF
TGTGCCAGTAGTATGCAACAGGGTGAAAAACTGTTTTTT
>large|.|TRBV9|TRBJ1-5
CASSVSIGQPQHF
TGTGCCAGCAGCGTATCCATAGGCCAGCCCCAGCATTTT
>.|TRBD2|TRBV28|TRBJ2-7
CASSAGLAGAYEQYF
TGTGCCAGCAGTGCGGGACTAGCGGGAGCCTACGAGCAGTACTTC
>few|TRBD1|TRBV5-8|TRBJ1-6
CASSRTGTGYSPLHF
TGTGCCAGCAGCCGAACCGGGACAGGGTATTCACCCCTCCACTTT
>.|TRBD2|TRBV15|TRBJ2-3
CATSRDRGGRGTDTQYF
TGTGCCACCAGCAGAGATCGGGGAGGGAGGGGCACAGATACGCAGTATTTT
>.|.|TRBV15|TRBJ2-7
CATSSGLSSYEQYF
TGTGCCACCAGCAGTGGCTTGAGCTCCTACGAGCAGTACTTC
>.|TRBD1|TRBV10-3|TRBJ1-1
CAISAGGQGGGRAEAFF
TGTGCCATCAGTGCCGGGGGACAGGGTGGGGGAAGAGCTGAAGCTTTCTTT
>few|.|TRBV10-3|TRBJ1-2
CAISESNRVGYGYTF
TGTGCCATCAGTGAGTCGAACAGGGTAGGCTATGGCTACACCTTC
>.|TRBD2|TRBV6-1|TRBJ2-5
CASFYGGAGEETQYF
TGTGCCAGTTTTTACGGGGGAGCGGGAGAAGAGACCCAGTACTTC
>.|.|TRBV6-6|TRBJ1-4
CASSSHEKLFF
TGTGCCAGCAGCTCGCATGAAAAACTGTTTTTT
>.|TRBD1|TRBV7-9|TRBJ2-2
CASSDTQGAHTGELFF
TGTGCCAGCAGCGACACGCAGGGGGCTCACACCGGGGAGCTGTTTTTT
>few|.|TRBV5-5|TRBJ1-1
CASSSIGGTTEAFF
TGTGCCAGCAGCTCCATCGGAGGGACCACTGAAGCTTTCTTT
>.|.|TRBV6-5|TRBJ2-5
CASSYPDVGYQETQYF
TGTGCCAGCAGTTACCCCGACGTAGGGTACCAAGAGACCCAGTACTTC
>few|TRBD1|TRBV6-4|TRBJ2-3
CASSDQGVDTQYF
TGTGCCAGCAGTGACCAGGGGGTGGATACGCAGTATTTT
>few|TRBD2|TRBV19|TRBJ2-7
CASSRTSGDSYEQYF
TGTGCCAGTAGCAGGACTAGCGGGGACTCCTACGAGCAGTACTTC
>.|.|TRBV5-1|TRBJ1-1
CASSSYGGPYTEAFF
TGCGCCAGCAGCTCCTATGGGGGACCCTACACTGAAGCTTTCTTT
>once|TRBD1|TRBV5-4|TRBJ1-6
CASSPRDRSNSPLHF
TGTGCCAGCAGCCCCCGGGACAGATCAAATTCACCCCTCCACTTT
>few|.|TRBV28|TRBJ1-2
CASSLPGHPNYGYTF
TGTGCCAGCAGTTTACCGGGACACCCTAACTATGGCTACACCTTC
>.|.|TRBV5-1|TRBJ1-1
CASSSDTFSNTEAFF
TGCGCCAGCAGCTCCGACACCTTCTCGAACACTGAAGCTTTCTTT
>.|.|TRBV7-8|TRBJ2-1
CASSLGSTRLLRNEQFF
TGTGCCAGCAGCTTAGGCTCGACGCGGCTACTCCGCAATGAGCAGTTCTTC
>.|.|TRBV28|TRBJ1-2
CASSPDSYGYTF
TGTGCCAGCAGCCCGGACAGCTATGGCTACACCTTC
>.|.|TRBV5-5|TRBJ2-7
CASSFRSPTQAYEQYF
TGCGCCAGCAGCTTTAGGTCCCCAACACAGGCCTACGAGCAGTACTTC
>.|.|TRBV7-2|TRBJ2-1
CASSPSSYNEQFF
TGTGCCAGCAGCCCTAGCTCCTACAATGAGCAGTTCTTC
>.|.|TRBV4-1|TRBJ1-3
CASSQVDSGNTIYF
TGCGCCAGCAGCCAAGTCGACTCTGGAAACACCATATATTTT
>large|.|TRBV6-1|TRBJ1-6
CASSDVWGSPLHF
TGTGCCAGCAGTGATGTATGGGGTTCACCCCTCCACTTT
>once|TRBD1|TRBV27|TRBJ2-2
CASKGQSNTGELFF
TGTGCCAGCAAGGGACAGTCGAACACCGGGGAGCTGTTTTTT
>.|.|TRBV7-3|TRBJ2-3
CASSLTSSTDTQYF
TGTGCCAGCAGCTTAACGTCTAGCACAGATACGCAGTATTTT
>.|.|TRBV4-1|TRBJ2-1
CASSQENEQFF
TGCGCCAGCAGCCAAGAGAATGAGCAGTTCTTC
>.|TRBD2|TRBV7-6|TRBJ2-1
CASSQRPTSGDYNEQFF
TGTGCCAGCAGCCAGAGACCTACTAGCGGGGACTACAATGAGCAGTTCTTC
>.|.|TRBV6-8|TRBJ2-7
CASSSQFEQYF
TGTGCCAGCAGTTCCCAGTTCGAGCAGTACTTC
>.|.|TRBV27|TRBJ2-3
CASTLSTPTDTQYF
TGTGCCAGCACCTTATCGACCCCCACAGATACGCAGTATTTT
>few|.|TRBV19|TRBJ2-3
CASSIDLSLTPAYF
TGTGCCAGTAGTATAGATCTATCCCTCACCCCGGCGTATTTT
>.|TRBD1|TRBV5-5|TRBJ1-6
CASSYQGEYNSPLHF
TGTGCCAGCAGTTATCAGGGGGAGTATAATTCACCCCTCCACTTT
>.|.|TRBV28|TRBJ1-2
CASSQVANNYGYTF
TGTGCCAGCAGTCAGGTGGCGAATAACTATGGCTACACCTTC
>.|.|TRBV9|TRBJ2-1
CASSPNTGRGLQFF
TGTGCCAGCAGCCCCAATACAGGGAGGGGTTTGCAGTTCTTC
>once|.|TRBV29-1|TRBJ2-3
CSVENKDTQYF
TGCAGCGTTGAAAATAAGGATACGCAGTATTTT
>.|.|TRBV28|TRBJ1-1
CASSFFNGRMNTEAFF
TGTGCCAGCAGTTTCTTCAACGGCCGGATGAACACTGAAGCTTTCTTT